This T cell receptor beta chain originates from a study of a mutant IDH1 vaccine in newly diagnosed glioma. Overall study context: Patients received vaccination from 4-6 weeks after radiotherapy alone, or with temozolomide cycles.

Regarding the study as a whole: Vaccination induced immune responses in around 93% of patients. Among top peripheral T cell clonotypes, changes seemed unrelated to pseudoprogression.

Only one count was recorded for this clone. Its antigen is undetermined. Assay: immunoSEQ multiplex PCR; the TCRdb copy retains only in-frame clones and omits some. This repertoire shows 53,000 or so clones, roughly 78% found once; its top ten account for roughly 5.6%. As to time point: week 5, during vaccination. What each vaccine dose contained was 300 ug of mutant IDH1 20-mer peptide, accompanied by topical imiquimod. The clonotype originates from a man between 50 and 59 years old with glioma. The sequencing here drew on PBMCs, taken from a glioma patient whose treatment included an IDH1 peptide vaccine.

The CDR3 DNA is TGTGCCAGCAGCTTGGGGCACCTATACAATGAGCAGTTCTTC. As protein: CASSLGHLYNEQFF. The rearrangement uses TRBV5-6 and TRBJ2-1; D is unclear. The CDR3 has 14 residues. V was shortened by 0 bases and J by 4 bases, with 8 bases between the two germline ends. Germline lookup yields CDR1 SGHDT and CDR2 YYEEEE.